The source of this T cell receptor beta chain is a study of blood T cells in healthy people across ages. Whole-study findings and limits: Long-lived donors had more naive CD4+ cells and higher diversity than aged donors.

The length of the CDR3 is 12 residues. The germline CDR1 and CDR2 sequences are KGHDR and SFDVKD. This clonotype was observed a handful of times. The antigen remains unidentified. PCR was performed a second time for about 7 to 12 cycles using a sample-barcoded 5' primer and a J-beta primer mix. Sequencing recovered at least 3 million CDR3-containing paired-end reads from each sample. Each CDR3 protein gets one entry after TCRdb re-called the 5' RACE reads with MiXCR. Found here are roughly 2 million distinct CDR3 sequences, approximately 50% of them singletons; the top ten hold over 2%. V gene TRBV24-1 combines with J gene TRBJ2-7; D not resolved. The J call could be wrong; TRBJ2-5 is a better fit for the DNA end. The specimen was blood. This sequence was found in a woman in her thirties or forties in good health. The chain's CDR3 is CATSDEMETQYF. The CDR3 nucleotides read TGTGCCACCAGTGATGAGATGGAGACCCAGTACTTC.